A single sample is the source of the 27 T cell receptor beta chains below, sequenced in a study of shared clonotypes between healthy human individuals. Sequencing used immunoSEQ multiplex PCR; TCRdb keeps in-frame clones, though not all of them. Of approximately 980,000 clones in the sample, around 80% were seen once. Sequencing used memory CD4+ T cells sorted from blood. Subset: CD45RA-negative fraction. The receptors here all came from a man between 18 and 29 years old in good health.

In this sample, this clone turned up once. V usage is TRBV5-5 and J usage is TRBJ1-2; D remains ambiguous. The CDR3 totals 17 residues. Per germline, CDR1 SGHKS and CDR2 YYEKEE (reference sequence). V was shortened by 1 base and J by 6 bases, with 22 bases between the two germline ends. CDR3 DNA: TGTGCCAGCAGCTTGAGAATGATTGGAGTTTCGAGAAATGGCTACACCTTC. Translating it yields CASSLRMIGVSRNGYTF.

This chain uses TRBV6-1 with TRBJ1-2; tentatively, D is TRBD1 (5 bases). Deletions cut 9 bases from V and 5 bases from J, with 13 bases between. Germline CDR1 is MNHNS and CDR2 is SASEGT. The CDR3 sequence is 12 residues long. DNA of the CDR3: TGTGCCAGTAGGGACGGACTATATGGCTACACCTTC. Its translation: CASRDGLYGYTF.

V and J are TRBV6-1 and TRBJ1-3, with D unclear. Germline V lookup: CDR1 MNHNS, CDR2 SASEGT. Deletions cut 7 bases from V and 4 bases from J, with 14 bases between. CDR3 length: 14 amino acids. The CDR3 DNA reads as TGTGCCAGCATCGGTAGTGGGTGGGGAAACACCATATATTTT. Translation gives CASIGSGWGNTIYF.

The chain links TRBV6-5 to TRBJ2-3; D perhaps matches TRBD1 (6 bases). CDR3 length: 13 residues. V dropped 5 bases and J dropped 6 bases, with 12 bases sitting between them. Germline lookup yields CDR1 MNHEY and CDR2 SVGAGI. CDR3 nucleotides: TGTGCCAGCAGTCGTCAGGGGCCCGATACGCAGTATTTT. As protein: CASSRQGPDTQYF.

The genes are TRBV10-3 and TRBJ2-5; TRBD1 aligns across 7 bases. This CDR3 spans 14 amino acids. J lost 2 bases, V lost 0 bases, and 0 bases had no gene match. In germline, CDR1 is ENHRY, CDR2 SYGVKD. CDR3 coding DNA: TGTGCCATCAGTGAGTCGGGACAGCAAGAGACCCAGTACTTC. As protein: CAISESGQQETQYF.

This clone was seen more than once but under ten times. The J gene is TRBJ2-1, the V gene TRBV7-2; 9 nucleotides align to TRBD2. Germline CDR1 SGHTA, CDR2 FQGNSA. V shed 5 bases and J 9 bases; nucleotides not matched to a gene: 11. This CDR3 contains 15 residues. This chain's CDR3 is CASSAGTSLRLEQFF. The CDR3, as DNA: TGTGCCAGCAGCGCCGGGACTAGCCTCAGACTTGAGCAGTTCTTC.

For this clone: Other DNA sequences in the same sample also yield this CDR3. CDR3 in amino acids: CASSLGGTYEQYF. The CDR3 DNA reads as TGTGCCAGCAGCTTAGGTGGGACCTACGAGCAGTACTTC. The J gene is TRBJ2-7, the V gene TRBV11-3; no definite D call. The CDR3 is 13 amino acids. Germline lookup yields CDR1 SGHNT and CDR2 YENEEA. Trimming stripped 1 base from V and 2 bases from J, with 6 bases between.

The table lists this clone with a few counts. This rearrangement joins TRBV5-5 to TRBJ2-7; possibly TRBD1 for D (6 bases). Germline CDR1 is SGHKS and CDR2 is YYEKEE (reference sequence). The CDR3 is 15 residues long. Trimming removed 4 bases at V and 0 bases at J, with 14 bases between. The DNA for the CDR3 is TGTGCCAGCAGCCGGACAGCCAAGATCTCCTACGAGCAGTACTTC. Encoded protein: CASSRTAKISYEQYF.

This clone appeared once. The chain combines TRBV6-6 with TRBJ2-7, with D perhaps TRBD1 (6 bases). CDR1 MNHNY and CDR2 SVGAGI come from the germline V gene (reference sequence). V was trimmed by 6 bases and J by 7 bases, leaving 19 bases between them. The length of the CDR3 is 14 residues. The DNA for the CDR3 is TGTGCCAGCAGAATCTGGCCGGACAGCTGGGAGCAGTACTTC. It translates to CASRIWPDSWEQYF.

This clone was counted a few times. The chain joins TRBV5-4 to TRBJ1-2; D gene uncertain. This CDR3 contains 15 residues. Germline V gives CDR1 SGHNT, CDR2 YYREEE (reference sequence). Trimming took 0 bases from V and 0 from J, leaving 9 bases between them. The CDR3 DNA is TGTGCCAGCAGCTTGGTCGCCCGCGCTAACTATGGCTACACCTTC. Its protein product is CASSLVARANYGYTF.

The chain uses TRBV6-5 and TRBJ2-7, with 11 bases aligning to TRBD2. There are 14 residues in the CDR3. Germline V lookup: CDR1 MNHEY, CDR2 SVGAGI. V trimming: 6 bases; J trimming: 3 bases; junction bases outside the gene matches: 4. The chain's CDR3 is CASSGSGRDYEQYF. The DNA for the CDR3 is TGTGCCAGCAGCGGTAGCGGGAGGGACTACGAGCAGTACTTC.

Comments on this clone: An end of the junction does not agree with germline; a read error may underlie this. The rearrangement links TRBV7-2 to TRBJ2-5; weak D call: TRBD2 (7 bases). In germline, CDR1 is SGHTA, CDR2 FQGNSA. CDR3 size: 16 residues. The CDR3 loop reads CASSRLGRGGQETQYF. The CDR3 coding sequence is TGTGCCAGCAGCCGTTTAGGGCGCGGGGGACAAGAAACCCAGTACTTC.

The V gene is TRBV19, the J gene TRBJ2-5; perhaps TRBD1 as D (5 bases). The CDR3 length is 14 residues. The germline V gene encodes CDR1 LNHDA and CDR2 SQIVND (reference sequence). Trimming stripped 7 bases from V and 5 bases from J, with 17 bases between. The CDR3 loop is CASTPGPGWETQYF. For the CDR3, the DNA is TGTGCCAGTACCCCAGGGCCAGGCTGGGAGACCCAGTACTTC.

This chain uses TRBV6-5 with TRBJ1-2; D unclear. The CDR3 spans 13 residues. Per germline, CDR1 MNHEY and CDR2 SVGAGI. Trimming removed 5 bases from V and 0 bases from J, with 7 bases in between. The DNA for the CDR3 is TGTGCCAGCAGTACAGAAACTAACTATGGCTACACCTTC. Protein product: CASSTETNYGYTF.

V and J are TRBV6-6 and TRBJ2-1, with D possibly matching TRBD2 (5 bases). The V gene's germline CDR1 is MNHNY and CDR2 SVGAGI (reference sequence). The V end lost 8 bases, the J end lost 2 bases, and 7 bases lay between the germline ends. The CDR3 consists of 12 residues. CDR3 residues: CASLGTYNEQFF. DNA of the CDR3: TGTGCCAGCCTCGGGACCTACAATGAGCAGTTCTTC.

This sequence joins TRBV7-2 and TRBJ2-7; the D gene could be TRBD1 or TRBD2 (5 bases each). CDR1 and CDR2 from the germline V gene are SGHTA and FQGNSA. Deletions cut 4 bases from V and 4 bases from J, with 11 bases between. CDR3 length: 13 amino acids. The CDR3 reads CASSSRGVYEQYF. Written as DNA, the CDR3 is TGTGCCAGCAGCTCGCGAGGGGTGTACGAGCAGTACTTC.

The V and J genes are TRBV7-6 and TRBJ2-2, with TRBD1 matching over 7 bases. CDR3 length: 16 amino acids. J was trimmed by 7 bases and V by 1 base; bases with no gene match: 9. Germline V gene lookup returns CDR1 SGHVS and CDR2 FNYEAQ. The CDR3, as DNA: TGTGCCAGCAGCTTAGATCGACAGGGCCTTGGCGGGGAGCTGTTTTTT. Its protein is CASSLDRQGLGGELFF.

The chain couples TRBV5-4 to TRBJ2-2; 10 nucleotides align to TRBD2. CDR1 is SGHNT and CDR2 is YYREEE in the germline V gene (reference sequence). The CDR3 runs to 16 residues. The J segment lost 4 bases and the V segment lost 0 bases, leaving 3 bases of the junction unmatched. CDR3 sequence reads: CASSLASGSGTGELFF. DNA for the CDR3: TGTGCCAGCAGCTTGGCTAGCGGGAGCGGCACCGGGGAGCTGTTTTTT.

V is TRBV19 and J is TRBJ1-1; D remains ambiguous. This CDR3 spans 15 amino acids. The germline gives CDR1 LNHDA, CDR2 SQIVND (reference sequence). Trimming removed 5 bases from V and 0 bases from J, with 13 bases in between. In DNA form, the CDR3 reads TGTGCCAGTAGTCCGCTGGATCCAATGAACACTGAAGCTTTCTTT. Its protein is CASSPLDPMNTEAFF.

This clone was seen a single time. The chain couples TRBV28 to TRBJ1-5; maybe TRBD1 (6 bases). Trimming removed 4 bases at V and 7 bases at J, with 17 bases between. The germline gives CDR1 MDHEN, CDR2 SYDVKM. The CDR3 runs 15 residues. The CDR3 nucleotides read TGTGCCAGCAGTTACTTGGATGGGGGCGGACAGCCCCAGCATTTT. This codes for CASSYLDGGGQPQHF.

This clone was observed a single time. The chain employs TRBV9 and TRBJ2-2; D may be TRBD2 (6 bases). CDR1 and CDR2 from the germline V gene are SGDLS and YYNGEE. The CDR3 is 16 residues long. The V end was cut by 0 bases, the J end by 4 bases, with 13 bases between. In DNA, the CDR3 is TGTGCCAGCAGCGTAGCAACTAGCTCCTCCACCGGGGAGCTGTTTTTT. Its protein is CASSVATSSSTGELFF.

The J gene is TRBJ2-7, the V gene TRBV28; D is perhaps TRBD1 (5 bases). This CDR3 is built from 17 residues. Trimming left V 1 base short and J 2 bases short, with 18 bases between. Germline CDR1 reads MDHEN; CDR2 reads SYDVKM. The CDR3: CASSLFPDSFYPYEQYF. CDR3 DNA: TGTGCCAGCAGTTTATTTCCCGACAGCTTCTACCCCTACGAGCAGTACTTC.

The genes are TRBV30 and TRBJ2-6; 7 bases fit TRBD1. Germline CDR1 reads GTSNPN; CDR2 reads SVGIG (reference sequence). The CDR3 loop spans 15 amino acids. V lost 4 bases, J lost 1 base, and 4 bases stayed unmatched. CDR3 sequence: CAWNLQGSGANVLTF. The DNA of the CDR3 is TGTGCCTGGAACCTACAGGGGTCTGGGGCCAACGTCCTGACTTTC.

This sequence joins TRBV19 and TRBJ2-7; tentative D call: TRBD1 (6 bases). Trimming removed 1 base at V and 3 bases at J, with 10 bases between. Germline CDR1 reads LNHDA; CDR2 reads SQIVND (reference sequence). This CDR3 comprises 14 residues. As DNA, the CDR3 is TGTGCCAGTAGTATAGGTTCACAGGGCTACGAGCAGTACTTC. It specifies CASSIGSQGYEQYF.

The chain couples TRBV7-9 to TRBJ2-2, with TRBD2 as a possible D gene (6 bases). Trimming removed 10 bases at V and 7 bases at J, with 19 bases between. The CDR3 totals 14 residues. Germline V gene data show CDR1 as SEHNR and CDR2 as FQNEAQ (reference sequence). The CDR3 DNA reads TGTGCCACCCGTCCAGCGGAGGGTGTCGGGGAGCTGTTTTTT. Protein product: CATRPAEGVGELFF.

The V gene is TRBV6-6, the J gene TRBJ2-3; possible D gene TRBD1, 6 bases. This CDR3 spans 13 amino acids. Germline CDR1 is MNHNY and CDR2 is SVGAGI (reference sequence). V lost 6 bases to trimming and J lost 2 bases, with 9 bases between them. CDR3 sequence reads: CASRQGPTDTQYF. The CDR3 nucleotides are TGTGCCAGCAGGCAGGGGCCCACAGATACGCAGTATTTT.

This clone was detected a few times. This rearrangement joins TRBV12-5 to TRBJ1-1, with D perhaps matching TRBD1 (5 bases). Germline CDR1 is LGHNT and CDR2 is FRNRAP. This CDR3 has 14 amino acids. The V end was cut by 7 bases, the J end by 7 bases, with 19 bases between. CDR3 residues: CASASGQGPDEAFF. The CDR3 nucleotides read TGTGCTAGTGCCTCTGGACAAGGGCCTGATGAAGCTTTCTTT.